This is a list of T cell receptor beta chains from one sample in a study of blood T cell repertoires in COVID-19. The data were produced by immunoSEQ multiplex PCR, yet TCRdb's version contains in-frame clones alone and is incomplete. Of a few hundred thousand clones listed, 83% are singletons. Sequenced sample: peripheral blood. The receptor set was obtained from a woman in her 50s with acute or convalescent COVID-19. Each CDR3 is given with its conserved first and last residue. Fields, in order: J gene, V gene, clone size, CDR3 protein. Rows may omit the clone size; those that give it use once, few, many or a size class.

J: TRBJ1-3; V: TRBV7-9; size: -; CDR3: CASIPIAGNTIYF
J: TRBJ1-1; V: TRBV7-9; size: -; CDR3: CASSGSGFPTEAFF
J: TRBJ1-3; V: TRBV19; size: -; CDR3: CASSIRETGNTIYF
J: TRBJ1-6; V: TRBV5-1; size: -; CDR3: CASNPTGQLTLHF
J: TRBJ1-1; V: TRBV12-3/TRBV12-4; size: -; CDR3: CASSFGSYTEAFF
J: TRBJ2-2; V: TRBV6-5; size: once; CDR3: CASSRSRNTGELFF
J: TRBJ1-1; V: TRBV24-1; size: medium-sized; CDR3: CATSAGTGWAFF
J: TRBJ2-2; V: TRBV3-1/TRBV3-2; size: -; CDR3: CASRITSGGNTGELFF
J: TRBJ1-2; V: TRBV15; size: once; CDR3: CATSSRQGINYGYTF
J: TRBJ1-1; V: TRBV27; size: once; CDR3: CASSLTGVMNTEAFF
J: TRBJ2-2; V: TRBV29-1; size: -; CDR3: CSVDRSNTGELFF
J: TRBJ1-1; V: TRBV3-1/TRBV3-2; size: -; CDR3: CASSHSWGQPTPEAFF
J: TRBJ2-7; V: TRBV7-9; size: -; CDR3: CASSPDLAGVSEQYF
J: TRBJ1-2; V: TRBV24-1; size: -; CDR3: CATSDLPNPLRGHKDGYTF
J: TRBJ1-2; V: TRBV2; size: once; CDR3: CASSVWDRGANYGYTF
J: TRBJ1-2; V: TRBV7-2; size: -; CDR3: CASSSDSFGYTF
J: TRBJ2-1; V: TRBV7-2; size: -; CDR3: CASSSATTQFFNEQFF
J: TRBJ2-3; V: TRBV6-5; size: once; CDR3: CASNGGGGGTDTQYF
J: TRBJ2-5; V: TRBV2; size: -; CDR3: CASKGRSGEETQYF
J: TRBJ2-5; V: TRBV11-2; size: few; CDR3: CASTTLGTGGQETQYF
J: TRBJ1-5; V: TRBV2; size: -; CDR3: CASSEVSSNQPQHF
J: TRBJ2-1; V: TRBV2; size: -; CDR3: CASRAASGGASNEQFF
J: TRBJ1-3; V: TRBV5-4; size: -; CDR3: CASSARDSSGNTIYF
J: TRBJ1-1; V: TRBV10-3; size: -; CDR3: CAINRSDRNTEAFF
J: TRBJ1-3; V: TRBV7-9; size: -; CDR3: CASSLILPGNNTIYF
J: TRBJ2-1; V: TRBV2; size: -; CDR3: CASSSGNYNEQFF
J: TRBJ2-3; V: TRBV5-4; size: -; CDR3: CASSSKTSGYTDTQYF
J: TRBJ2-7; V: TRBV30; size: -; CDR3: CAWKREGLEQYF
J: TRBJ2-2; V: TRBV7-6; size: -; CDR3: CASSWGLADNTGELFF
J: TRBJ2-2; V: TRBV13; size: -; CDR3: CASSPGLAGVPGELFF
J: TRBJ2-4; V: TRBV6-5; size: -; CDR3: CASSWVGGAKNIQYF
J: TRBJ1-4; V: TRBV29-1; size: once; CDR3: CSAVDRGEKLFF
J: TRBJ1-1; V: TRBV13; size: -; CDR3: CASSYSTGNTEAFF
J: TRBJ1-2; V: TRBV9; size: -; CDR3: CASSPLNILGGDPRGYTF
J: TRBJ1-4; V: TRBV6-5; size: -; CDR3: CASSRQATNEKLFF
J: TRBJ1-5; V: TRBV21-1; size: -; CDR3: CASSNLPRTGANSNQPQHF
J: TRBJ2-2; V: TRBV3-1/TRBV3-2; size: once; CDR3: CASSQSLAGVGELFF
J: TRBJ2-1; V: TRBV5-1; size: -; CDR3: CASRLPGPTSGEEFF
J: TRBJ1-1; V: TRBV19; size: -; CDR3: CASSMGQGRTEAFF
J: TRBJ1-5; V: TRBV4-3; size: -; CDR3: CASSQERWQPQHF
J: TRBJ2-7; V: TRBV12-5; size: -; CDR3: CASGLLRIVGRDRASYEQYF
J: TRBJ2-3; V: TRBV7-3; size: -; CDR3: CASSQGGTDTQYF
J: TRBJ1-1; V: TRBV6-5; size: -; CDR3: CASSSIEIRGTEAFF
J: TRBJ1-6; V: TRBV5-1; size: -; CDR3: CASSGDTMGNSPLHF
J: TRBJ2-7; V: TRBV6-5; size: -; CDR3: CASRISTKQEQYF
J: TRBJ2-5; V: TRBV18; size: -; CDR3: CASSDSGHGMAQYF
J: TRBJ2-3; V: TRBV6-2/TRBV6-3; size: -; CDR3: CASSWGLAGVGSTDTQYF
J: TRBJ2-1; V: TRBV5-1; size: -; CDR3: CASRPLASSYNEQFF
J: TRBJ2-5; V: TRBV7-9; size: -; CDR3: CASSRGLAGPQETQYF
J: TRBJ1-1; V: TRBV7-8; size: -; CDR3: CASSRGGTEAFF
J: TRBJ2-1; V: TRBV11-3; size: -; CDR3: CASSLEWGIGGPYNEQFF
J: TRBJ2-5; V: TRBV6-4; size: -; CDR3: CASSGRTSGRQETQYF
J: TRBJ1-2; V: TRBV19; size: -; CDR3: CASSQGQGARIGYTF
J: TRBJ1-3; V: TRBV30; size: once; CDR3: CAWSVTGSGNTIYF
J: TRBJ2-7; V: TRBV3-1/TRBV3-2; size: once; CDR3: CASSRLAGTGEQYF
J: TRBJ2-3; V: TRBV12-3/TRBV12-4; size: -; CDR3: CASSFGKDTQYF
J: TRBJ2-1; V: TRBV5-6; size: -; CDR3: CASSYQGGLNEQFF
J: TRBJ1-2; V: TRBV24-1; size: once; CDR3: CATSDPGTGDGYTF
J: TRBJ1-3; V: TRBV7-2; size: few; CDR3: CASGTGALSGNTIYF